The 13 T cell receptor beta chains given below trace back to one sample, sequenced in a study of brain T cells in children with intractable seizures. Method: immunoSEQ multiplex PCR; TCRdb's copy keeps in-frame clones and lacks some. Found here are about 20,000 clones, approximately 94% of them singletons; the top ten hold under 6.5%. This specimen consisted of peripheral blood, obtained at surgery. Receptors were obtained from a boy aged 5-17 years with focal cortical dysplasia and intractable seizures.

The genes are TRBV5-8 and TRBJ1-1; D might be TRBD1 (5 bases). Deletions cut 5 bases from V and 0 bases from J, with 14 bases between. Germline values: CDR1 SGHTS, CDR2 YDEGEE. The CDR3 sequence is 15 residues long. CDR3 nucleotide sequence: TGTGCCAGCAGTCCGGTCAGGGTTCTGAACACTGAAGCTTTCTTT. It codes for CASSPVRVLNTEAFF.

This chain links TRBV2 with TRBJ1-5; D gene unclear. V lost 8 bases, J lost 1 base, and 15 bases lay in between. There are 15 residues in the CDR3. Germline lookup yields CDR1 SNHLY and CDR2 FYNNEI. Here the CDR3 reads CASRGSVSSNQPQHF. The CDR3 DNA reads TGTGCCAGCCGTGGGAGCGTGAGCAGCAATCAGCCCCAGCATTTT.

The V gene is TRBV14, the J gene TRBJ2-5; TRBD2 matches at 11 bases. V lost 1 base and J lost 7; bases outside the gene matches: 8. The CDR3 has 16 residues. CDR1 is SGHDN and CDR2 is FVKESK in the germline V gene. The CDR3 loop reads CASSQVASGGHGTQYF. The CDR3 DNA reads as TGTGCCAGCAGCCAAGTGGCTAGCGGGGGGCATGGGACCCAGTACTTC.

The chain links TRBV27 to TRBJ1-6; D is unresolved. CDR1 MNHEY and CDR2 SMNVEV come from the germline V gene (reference sequence). The V gene lost 2 bases and the J gene lost 7 bases, with 12 bases spanning the gap. The CDR3 totals 15 residues. CDR3 region: CASSLRQSKNSPLHF. The CDR3 bases are TGTGCCAGCAGTTTACGACAAAGCAAGAATTCACCCCTCCACTTT.

The chain combines TRBV2 with TRBJ1-1; weak D call: TRBD1 (5 bases). Trimming stripped 5 bases from V and 1 base from J, with 11 bases between. The germline CDR1 and CDR2 sequences are SNHLY and FYNNEI. The CDR3 is made up of 14 amino acids. CDR3 DNA sequence: TGTGCCAGCAGTCCGTGGCAGGGGAACACTGAAGCTTTCTTT. Its translation: CASSPWQGNTEAFF.

The chain joins TRBV18 to TRBJ1-5, with unresolved D. CDR1 is KGHSH, CDR2 LQKENI, per germline. Trimming shortened V by 2 bases and J by 1 base, and 12 bases separated the two germline ends. The CDR3 consists of 16 residues. CDR3 coding DNA: TGTGCCAGCTCACCAGGTCTGCAGGCCAGCAATCAGCCCCAGCATTTT. This translates into CASSPGLQASNQPQHF.

The chain uses TRBV19 and TRBJ1-1; D gene ambiguous. The V gene's germline CDR1 is LNHDA and CDR2 SQIVND (reference sequence). The ends were cut back, 4 bases at V and 0 bases at J, with 9 bases in the middle. The CDR3 is made up of 14 amino acids. The CDR3 here is CASSNRVMNTEAFF. The CDR3 bases are TGTGCCAGTAGTAACCGGGTCATGAACACTGAAGCTTTCTTT.

The genes are TRBV6-1 and TRBJ1-2; a possible D gene is TRBD1 (5 bases). Trimming stripped 1 base from V and 8 bases from J, with 11 bases between. The CDR3 totals 13 residues. Germline V gene data show CDR1 as MNHNS and CDR2 as SASEGT. The CDR3 reads CASSEEPGTGYTF. CDR3 coding DNA: TGTGCCAGCAGTGAAGAACCAGGGACCGGCTACACCTTC.

The chain joins TRBV5-5 to TRBJ1-1; D is possibly TRBD1 (5 bases). Germline CDR1 is SGHKS and CDR2 is YYEKEE (reference sequence). CDR3 length: 15 amino acids. V shed 2 bases and J shed 4 bases, with 15 bases lying between them. The CDR3 here is CASSLGPGAGTEAFF. The CDR3 coding sequence is TGTGCCAGCAGCTTAGGGCCCGGGGCGGGCACTGAAGCTTTCTTT.

The genes are TRBV6-6 and TRBJ2-7; TRBD2 matches at 9 bases. After removal of 5 bases from V and 3 bases from J, the junction contained 11 bases not matched to a gene. CDR3 length: 16 residues. The germline gives CDR1 MNHNY, CDR2 SVGAGI (reference sequence). CDR3 sequence: CASSGWGPSGDYEQYV. The CDR3 bases are TGTGCCAGCAGTGGGTGGGGCCCTAGCGGGGACTACGAGCAGTACGTC.

The chain has TRBV2 and TRBJ2-6, with D possibly matching TRBD2 (6 bases). The CDR3 sequence is 17 residues long. V gave up 8 bases and J gave up 0 bases, with 17 bases separating them. Germline values: CDR1 SNHLY, CDR2 FYNNEI. The CDR3, as DNA: TGTGCCAGCCGAGCTCGCGGGGCTAACTCTGGGGCCAACGTCCTGACTTTC. Amino acids: CASRARGANSGANVLTF. The full variable domain, completed using reference TRBV2 and TRBJ2-6, is EPEVTQTPSHQVTQMGQEVILRCVPISNHLYFYWYRQILGQKVEFLVSFYNNEISEKSEIFDDQFSVERPDGSNFTLKIRSTKLEDSAMYFCASRARGANSGANVLTFGAGSRLTVL.

The chain combines TRBV7-6 with TRBJ1-4, with 7 nucleotides matching TRBD1. There are 14 residues in the CDR3. The junction had 3 bases not matched to a gene; V was cut back by 3 bases and J by 5 bases. Germline-derived CDR1 and CDR2 are SGHVS and FNYEAQ. CDR3 sequence reads: CASSLGRGNEKLFF. The CDR3 coding sequence is TGTGCCAGCAGCTTGGGCAGGGGGAATGAAAAACTGTTTTTT.

This chain joins TRBV6-5 and TRBJ2-5; TRBD2 aligns across 13 bases. J lost 3 bases, V lost 0 bases, and 1 base had no gene match. This CDR3 has 16 residues. Germline V gene lookup returns CDR1 MNHEY and CDR2 SVGAGI. Here the CDR3 DNA reads TGTGCCAGCAGTTACTCCGGGACTAGCGGGGAAGAGACCCAGTACTTC. This translates into CASSYSGTSGEETQYF.